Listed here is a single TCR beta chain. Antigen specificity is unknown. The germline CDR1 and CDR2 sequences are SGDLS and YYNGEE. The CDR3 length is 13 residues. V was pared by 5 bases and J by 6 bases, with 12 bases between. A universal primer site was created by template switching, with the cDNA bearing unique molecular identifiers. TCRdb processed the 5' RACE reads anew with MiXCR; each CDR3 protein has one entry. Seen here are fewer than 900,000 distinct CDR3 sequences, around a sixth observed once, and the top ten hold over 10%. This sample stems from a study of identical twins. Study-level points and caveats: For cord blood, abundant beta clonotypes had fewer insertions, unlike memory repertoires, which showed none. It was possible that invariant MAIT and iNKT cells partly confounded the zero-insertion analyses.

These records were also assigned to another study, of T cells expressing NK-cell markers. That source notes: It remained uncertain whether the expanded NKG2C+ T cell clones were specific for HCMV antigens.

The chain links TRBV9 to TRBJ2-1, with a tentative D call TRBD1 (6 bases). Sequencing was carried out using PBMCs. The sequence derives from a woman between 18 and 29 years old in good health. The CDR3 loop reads CASRGSDSNEQFF. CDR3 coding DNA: TGTGCCAGCAGAGGATCGGACAGCAATGAGCAGTTCTTC.